This T cell receptor beta chain is drawn from a study of OX40 agonist ivuxolimab in advanced cancers. Peripheral blood came from all dose cohorts at three timepoints. Study outcomes and limitations: Researchers did not establish what antigens the expanded peripheral T cells target. Expanded clones belonging to CD8+ T cells outnumbered, on average, those of CD4+.

V lost 0 bases and J lost 6, with 10 bases in between. CDR1 is SGHNT and CDR2 is YYREEE in the germline V gene (reference sequence). The CDR3 sequence is 15 residues long. Here immunoSEQ multiplex PCR was the method, and the copy in TCRdb shows in-frame clones only, minus some. The sample has roughly 80,000 clones, roughly 91% seen once. Notes on this clone: Its antigen is unidentified.

Sequences were derived from CD4+ or CD8+ T cells sorted from blood, sampled in a trial of the OX40 agonist ivuxolimab. The receptor was isolated from an adult with an advanced solid tumor such as melanoma, head and neck, liver or kidney cancer. This chain links TRBV5-4 with TRBJ1-6; D is possibly TRBD1 (6 bases). Here the CDR3 reads CASSLEPGVNSPLHF. The CDR3 DNA reads TGTGCCAGCAGCTTGGAGCCAGGGGTTAATTCACCCCTCCACTTT.